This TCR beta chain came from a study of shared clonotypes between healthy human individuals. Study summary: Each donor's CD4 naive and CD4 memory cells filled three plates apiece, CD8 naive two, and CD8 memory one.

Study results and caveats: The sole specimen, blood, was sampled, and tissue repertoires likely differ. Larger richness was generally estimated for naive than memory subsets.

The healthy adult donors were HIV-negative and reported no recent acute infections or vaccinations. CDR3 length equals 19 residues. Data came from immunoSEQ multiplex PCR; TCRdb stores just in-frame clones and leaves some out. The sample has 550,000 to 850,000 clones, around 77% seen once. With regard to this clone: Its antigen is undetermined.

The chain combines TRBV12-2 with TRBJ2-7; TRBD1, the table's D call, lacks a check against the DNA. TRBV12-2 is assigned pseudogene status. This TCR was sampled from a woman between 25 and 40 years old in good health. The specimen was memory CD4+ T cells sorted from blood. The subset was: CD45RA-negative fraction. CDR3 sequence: CASRSPHGQQLEYSYEQYF. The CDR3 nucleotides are TGTGCAAGTCGCTCTCCCCATGGACAGCAACTAGAGTACTCCTACGAGCAGTACTTC.